A single sample is the source of the 19 T cell receptor beta chains below, sequenced in a study of STAT3 mutations in large granular lymphocyte leukemia. Study-wide results and limits: At least one immunodominant TCR beta clonotype appeared in every T-cell large granular lymphocyte leukemia patient.

For these TCRs, the target antigens are not known. The repertoire was sequenced with immunoSEQ multiplex PCR; TCRdb's copy has only in-frame clones and lacks some. The sample consists of 9,500 to 12,000 clones, approximately 83% of them appearing once. Input material: peripheral blood mononuclear cells. These TCRs come from an elderly man with T-cell large granular lymphocyte leukemia. Some clones in this sample may be carry-over from other donors' samples.

The V gene is TRBV7-9, the J gene TRBJ2-7, with D hard to call. Per germline, CDR1 SEHNR and CDR2 FQNEAQ (reference sequence). CDR3 size: 17 residues. Trimming pared 1 base from V and 0 bases from J, leaving 16 bases between. In nucleotides, the CDR3 is TGTGCCAGCAGCTTAGGTGGTGCGGCAGCGAGCTCCTACGAGCAGTACTTC. Translated, it gives CASSLGGAAASSYEQYF.

The chain has TRBV6-4 and TRBJ2-2; D is undetermined. Per germline, CDR1 MRHNA and CDR2 SNTAGT. This CDR3 spans 14 amino acids. V was pared by 6 bases and J by 3 bases, with 11 bases between. In nucleotides, the CDR3 is TGTGCCAGCAGGCCGCAGTGGGACACCGGGGAGCTGTTTTTT. Its protein is CASRPQWDTGELFF.

The chain is built from TRBV18 and TRBJ2-7; D is ambiguous. Trimming shortened V by 0 bases and J by 2 bases, and 8 bases separated the two germline ends. CDR1 and CDR2 (germline): KGHSH, LQKENI. CDR3 length equals 14 residues. CDR3 DNA: TGTGCCAGCTCACCACCGTACAGCACCTACGAGCAGTACTTC. Its translation: CASSPPYSTYEQYF.

The gene calls are TRBV7-9 and TRBJ2-7; 9 bases are shared with TRBD1. The germline V gene has CDR1 SEHNR and CDR2 FQNEAQ (reference sequence). The trim removed 5 bases at V and 1 base at J, leaving 6 bases unmatched. The CDR3 is made up of 15 amino acids. CDR3 in DNA: TGTGCCAGCAGCGGGGACAGGGCTTCGTCCTACGAGCAGTACTTC. It is translated as CASSGDRASSYEQYF.

V and J are TRBV18 and TRBJ1-6; no definite D call. V lost 6 bases and J 0 bases, leaving 12 bases between the germline ends. This CDR3 contains 16 residues. The germline gives CDR1 KGHSH, CDR2 LQKENI. The CDR3 region is CASSAGVLSYNSPLHF. The CDR3 DNA is TGTGCCAGCTCGGCAGGAGTTCTCTCCTATAATTCACCCCTCCACTTT.

The rearrangement links TRBV19 to TRBJ1-4, with unresolved D. Per the germline V gene, CDR1 is LNHDA and CDR2 is SQIVND (reference sequence). CDR3 length: 14 residues. V lost 7 bases and J 0 bases, leaving 9 bases between the germline ends. CDR3 nucleotide sequence: TGTGCCAGTAAAAAGGATCCAACTAATGAAAAACTGTTTTTT. Residues: CASKKDPTNEKLFF.

The J gene is TRBJ2-5, the V gene TRBV6-6; D is unresolved. The V gene lost 8 bases and the J gene lost 3 bases, with 7 bases spanning the gap. The V gene's germline CDR1 is MNHNY and CDR2 SVGAGI (reference sequence). CDR3 length: 11 amino acids. CDR3 DNA sequence: TGTGCCAGCGGATCGAAAGAGACCCAGTACTTC. Translation: CASGSKETQYF.

The chain has TRBV5-4 and TRBJ2-1; TRBD1 aligns across 9 bases. This CDR3 is built from 15 residues. Trimming took 2 bases from V and 1 from J; bases not matched to a gene: 1. Per the germline V gene, CDR1 is SGHNT and CDR2 is YYREEE (reference sequence). The CDR3: CASSFGQGSYNEQFF. CDR3 in DNA: TGTGCCAGCAGCTTTGGACAGGGGTCCTACAATGAGCAGTTCTTC.

The V call is TRBV18, the J call TRBJ1-6, with TRBD1 matching 9 bases. CDR1 and CDR2 (germline): KGHSH, LQKENI. With 0 bases clipped from V and 8 bases from J, the junction kept 5 bases outside the gene matches. The CDR3 is made up of 16 amino acids. In DNA, the CDR3 is TGTGCCAGCTCACCACCCAACAGGGGGCGCGATTCACCCCTCCACTTT. This encodes CASSPPNRGRDSPLHF.

The CDR3 DNA is TGCGCCAGCAGCTTGGTACCGGGGGGGAGCACAGATACGCAGTATTTT. Its protein is CASSLVPGGSTDTQYF. V usage is TRBV5-1 and J usage is TRBJ2-3; TRBD2 aligns across 8 bases. CDR1 SGHRS and CDR2 YFSETQ come from the germline V gene. V lost 0 bases, J lost 0 bases, and 3 bases stayed unmatched. The CDR3 has 16 amino acids.

The chain links TRBV7-2 to TRBJ2-7; 7 bases agree with TRBD2. The CDR3 is 13 residues long. V shed 5 bases and J 4 bases; nucleotides not matched to a gene: 5. Germline V gene data show CDR1 as SGHTA and CDR2 as FQGNSA. CDR3 in DNA: TGTGCCAGCAGCCTTCCGGGAGGATACGAGCAGTACTTC. Translating gives CASSLPGGYEQYF.

V and J are TRBV7-2 and TRBJ2-1; 12 nucleotides align to TRBD2. After removal of 1 base from V and 4 bases from J, the junction contained 5 bases not matched to a gene. The CDR3 is 17 residues long. From germline, CDR1 is SGHTA and CDR2 FQGNSA. CDR3 residues: CASSLGLAGGLYNEQFF. The CDR3 region has the DNA TGTGCCAGCAGCTTAGGCCTAGCGGGGGGGTTGTACAATGAGCAGTTCTTC.

The chain is built from TRBV5-6 and TRBJ1-3; D is uncertain. Per the germline V gene, CDR1 is SGHDT and CDR2 is YYEEEE. The CDR3 runs 14 residues. Trimming took off 1 base at V and 0 bases at J, with 5 bases between the two ends. The chain's CDR3 is CASSLSGSGNTIYF. The DNA of the CDR3 is TGTGCCAGCAGCTTGTCTGGCTCTGGAAACACCATATATTTT.

This clone was seen a few times. The rearrangement joins TRBV29-1 to TRBJ1-1; maybe TRBD1 (5 bases). The CDR3 spans 11 residues. The germline V gene has CDR1 SQVTM and CDR2 ANQGSEA. V lost 6 bases, J lost 1 base, and 6 bases lay in between. CDR3 DNA: TGCAGCGTGGGACGGAACACTGAAGCTTTCTTT. Its translation is CSVGRNTEAFF.

V is TRBV30 and J is TRBJ2-4; D gene ambiguous. The ends were cut back, 4 bases at V and 10 bases at J, with 14 bases in the middle. Germline loops: CDR1 GTSNPN, CDR2 SVGIG (reference sequence). The CDR3 has 12 amino acids. The CDR3 is CAWNPRTGIQYF. The CDR3 DNA reads as TGTGCCTGGAACCCCCGGACCGGGATTCAGTACTTC.

The chain recombines TRBV14 with TRBJ1-1; D not resolved. Germline CDR1 reads SGHDN; CDR2 reads FVKESK. The CDR3 has 14 amino acids. V was cut by 1 base and J by 5 bases, with 11 bases left in between. The DNA for the CDR3 is TGTGCCAGCAGCCAAGTGACGGGGAGGACTGAAGCTTTCTTT. Amino acid sequence: CASSQVTGRTEAFF.

This chain connects TRBV6-5 to TRBJ1-5; tentative D call: TRBD1 (6 bases). Trimming stripped 5 bases from V and 11 bases from J, with 13 bases between. The CDR3 extends over 12 amino acids. Germline V gives CDR1 MNHEY, CDR2 SVGAGI. The CDR3 DNA is TGTGCCAGCAGTCCCGGTAGGGGGGCCCAGCATTTT. Translated: CASSPGRGAQHF.

The chain recombines TRBV19 with TRBJ2-1, with D perhaps TRBD2 (5 bases). From germline, CDR1 is LNHDA and CDR2 SQIVND (reference sequence). The CDR3 has 19 residues. V dropped 5 bases and J dropped 0 bases, with 23 bases sitting between them. CDR3 residues: CASSLPMRARLSSYNEQFF. The CDR3 DNA reads TGTGCCAGTAGTCTCCCGATGCGGGCGCGACTTAGCTCCTACAATGAGCAGTTCTTC. The whole variable domain, filled in from reference TRBV19 and TRBJ2-1, reads DGGITQSPKYLFRKEGQNVTLSCEQNLNHDAMYWYRQDPGQGLRLIYYSQIVNDFQKGDIAEGYSVSREKKESFPLTVTSAQKNPTAFYLCASSLPMRARLSSYNEQFFGPGTRLTVL.

This chain joins TRBV7-2 and TRBJ1-5; 8 bases are shared with TRBD1. The V gene's germline CDR1 is SGHTA and CDR2 FQGNSA. The CDR3 totals 14 residues. Trimming took 5 bases from V and 5 from J; bases not matched to a gene: 5. The CDR3 here is CASSTGQGDQPQHF. CDR3 sequence (DNA): TGTGCCAGCAGCACCGGACAGGGAGATCAGCCCCAGCATTTT. The full variable domain, completed using reference TRBV7-2 and TRBJ1-5, is GAGVSQSPSNKVTEKGKDVELRCDPISGHTALYWYRQSLGQGLEFLIYFQGNSAPDKSGLPSDRFSAERTGGSVSTLTIQRTQQEDSAVYLCASSTGQGDQPQHFGDGTRLSIL.